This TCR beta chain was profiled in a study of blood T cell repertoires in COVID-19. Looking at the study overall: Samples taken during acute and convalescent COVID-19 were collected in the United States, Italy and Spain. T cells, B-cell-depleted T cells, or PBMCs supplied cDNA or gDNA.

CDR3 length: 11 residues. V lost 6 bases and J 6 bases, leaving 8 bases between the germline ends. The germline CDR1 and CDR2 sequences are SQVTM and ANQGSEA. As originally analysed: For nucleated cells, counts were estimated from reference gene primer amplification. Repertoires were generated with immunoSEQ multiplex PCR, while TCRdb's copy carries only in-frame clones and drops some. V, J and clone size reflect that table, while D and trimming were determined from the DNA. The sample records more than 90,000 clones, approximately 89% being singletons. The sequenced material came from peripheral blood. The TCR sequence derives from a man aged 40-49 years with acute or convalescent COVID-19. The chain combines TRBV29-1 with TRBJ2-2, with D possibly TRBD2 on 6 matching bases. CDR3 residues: CSVRLAGELFF. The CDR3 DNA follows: TGCAGCGTGCGACTAGCCGGGGAGCTGTTTTTT.